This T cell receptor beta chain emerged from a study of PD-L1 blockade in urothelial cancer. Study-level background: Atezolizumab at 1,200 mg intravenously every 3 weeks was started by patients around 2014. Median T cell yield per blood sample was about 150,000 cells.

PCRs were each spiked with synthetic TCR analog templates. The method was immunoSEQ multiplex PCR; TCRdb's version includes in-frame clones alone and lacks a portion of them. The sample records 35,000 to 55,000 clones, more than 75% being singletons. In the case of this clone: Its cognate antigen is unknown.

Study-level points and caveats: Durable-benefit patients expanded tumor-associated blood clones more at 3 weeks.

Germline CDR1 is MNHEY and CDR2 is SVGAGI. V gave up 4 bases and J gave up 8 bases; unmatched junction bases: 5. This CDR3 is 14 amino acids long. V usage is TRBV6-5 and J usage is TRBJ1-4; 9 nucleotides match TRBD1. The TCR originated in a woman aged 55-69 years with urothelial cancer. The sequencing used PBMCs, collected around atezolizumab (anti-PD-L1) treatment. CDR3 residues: CASSSRTGVEKLFF. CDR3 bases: TGTGCCAGCAGTTCCCGGACAGGGGTCGAAAAACTGTTTTTT.